This note documents a single T cell receptor (beta chain) sequence. This entry belongs to a study of identifying expanded T cells in peripheral blood. Here immunoSEQ multiplex PCR was the method, and the copy in TCRdb shows in-frame clones only, minus some. The sample carries about 86,000 clones, approximately 88% recorded once. The CDR3 has 14 residues. V dropped 0 bases and J dropped 8 bases, with 12 bases sitting between them. Per the germline V gene, CDR1 is SGHRS and CDR2 is YFSETQ. The sample taken for sequencing was blood. The sequence was collected from a person between 18 and 75 years old in good health. The chain combines TRBV5-1 with TRBJ2-1; D unclear. CDR3 nucleotide sequence: TGCGCCAGCAGCTTGGGACCTAATGACCATGAGCAGTTCTTC. It is translated as CASSLGPNDHEQFF.